A single sample is the source of the 10 T cell receptor beta chains below, sequenced in a study of blood T cell repertoires in COVID-19. Profiling relied on immunoSEQ multiplex PCR, and the TCRdb table lists in-frame clones only, not all of them. The sample yields under 70,000 clones, around nine tenths seen once. Sequencing was done on a sample of peripheral blood. The source of these receptors is a woman aged 18-35 years with acute or convalescent COVID-19.

The chain has TRBV6-2 or TRBV6-3 and TRBJ1-2; unclear D gene. Trimming took off 2 bases at V and 8 bases at J, with 12 bases between the two ends. This CDR3 comprises 13 residues. In germline, CDR1 is MNHEY, CDR2 SVGEGT. CDR3 nucleotide sequence: TGTGCCAGCAGTTACCAGGAGCGGGGAGGCTACACCTTC. Encoded protein: CASSYQERGGYTF.

The rearrangement uses TRBV7-9 and TRBJ2-7; D call uncertain. Germline V gives CDR1 SEHNR, CDR2 FQNEAQ (reference sequence). The CDR3 has 15 residues. V shed 1 base and J shed 5 bases, with 15 bases lying between them. In nucleotides, the CDR3 is TGTGCCAGCAGCTTAGTCCGGTCTGTTCGCCACGAGCAGTACTTC. Its protein product is CASSLVRSVRHEQYF.

The chain uses TRBV11-2 and TRBJ1-3; tentatively, D is TRBD1 (5 bases). CDR1 and CDR2 from the germline V gene are SGHAT and FQNNGV. Trimming took off 5 bases at V and 3 bases at J, with 20 bases between the two ends. The CDR3 runs to 17 residues. The CDR3 here is CASSPGPGLRVGNTIYF. The CDR3 bases are TGTGCCAGCAGCCCTGGTCCGGGACTAAGGGTTGGAAACACCATATATTTT.

The chain employs TRBV28 and TRBJ1-1; no definite D call. In germline, CDR1 is MDHEN, CDR2 SYDVKM. Trimming cost V 2 bases and J 8 bases, with 15 bases left between them. The CDR3 is 14 amino acids. The CDR3 region is CASSLGVRQSEAFF. The CDR3 nucleotides are TGTGCCAGCAGTTTAGGCGTCAGGCAGTCCGAAGCTTTCTTT.

By share, this clone ranks as medium-sized. The chain uses TRBV6-2 or TRBV6-3 and TRBJ2-7; TRBD2 is a possible D gene (6 bases). The CDR3 is 18 residues long. The germline V gene encodes CDR1 MNHEY and CDR2 SVGEGT. V dropped 5 bases and J dropped 2 bases, with 25 bases sitting between them. CDR3 nucleotides: TGTGCCAGCAGTACCCGGGACTCCGCTATGATCGAGGCCTACGAGCAGTACTTC. Amino acid sequence: CASSTRDSAMIEAYEQYF.

V usage is TRBV6-5 and J usage is TRBJ1-3; D remains ambiguous. Trimming cost V 6 bases and J 0 bases, with 12 bases left between them. Germline V gives CDR1 MNHEY, CDR2 SVGAGI. The CDR3 contains 15 residues. CDR3 amino acids: CASRETIHSGNTIYF. For the CDR3, the DNA is TGTGCCAGCAGAGAGACAATTCACTCTGGAAACACCATATATTTT.

The chain is built from TRBV7-6 and TRBJ1-6; the D gene is possibly TRBD1 (6 bases). Germline lookup yields CDR1 SGHVS and CDR2 FNYEAQ. Trimming pared 8 bases from V and 0 bases from J, leaving 14 bases between. The CDR3 totals 16 residues. CDR3 sequence reads: CASSGQGSSYNSPLHF. CDR3 DNA sequence: TGTGCCAGCTCCGGGCAGGGGAGCTCCTATAATTCACCCCTCCACTTT.

The V gene is TRBV5-6, the J gene TRBJ2-3, with TRBD1 matching over 7 bases. The ends lost 5 bases at V and 2 bases at J; junction bases unmatched: 14. Looked up from germline, CDR1 is SGHDT and CDR2 is YYEEEE. This CDR3 spans 17 amino acids. CDR3 nucleotides: TGTGCCAGCAGTCTCCTAACAGGGGTACCACACACAGATACGCAGTATTTT. It is translated as CASSLLTGVPHTDTQYF.

The chain is built from TRBV4-3 and TRBJ2-2; 7 positions agree with TRBD1. The V and J ends lost 5 bases and 7 bases, in that order; junction bases with no gene match: 7. The CDR3 is 14 residues long. Germline values: CDR1 LGHNA, CDR2 YSLEER. DNA for the CDR3: TGCGCCAGCAGCACAGGGGACGTAAGCGGGGAGCTGTTTTTT. This gives the protein CASSTGDVSGELFF.

The chain combines TRBV7-9 with TRBJ1-2; 7 bases are shared with TRBD1. This CDR3 region has 14 residues. Unmatched junction bases numbered 9, after V lost 10 bases and J lost 1 base. Germline CDR1 and CDR2: SEHNR and FQNEAQ (reference sequence). The chain's CDR3 is CATSGTALNYGYTF. CDR3 sequence (DNA): TGTGCCACCTCCGGGACAGCACTTAACTATGGCTACACCTTC.